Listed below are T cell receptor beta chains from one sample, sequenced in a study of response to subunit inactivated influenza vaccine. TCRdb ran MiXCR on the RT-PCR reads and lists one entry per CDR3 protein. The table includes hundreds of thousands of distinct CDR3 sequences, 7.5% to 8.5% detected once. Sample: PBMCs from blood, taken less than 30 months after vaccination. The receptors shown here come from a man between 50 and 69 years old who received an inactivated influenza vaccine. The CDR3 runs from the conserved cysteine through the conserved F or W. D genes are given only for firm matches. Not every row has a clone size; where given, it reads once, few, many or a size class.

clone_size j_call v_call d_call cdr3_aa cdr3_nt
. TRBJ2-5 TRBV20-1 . CSARGYGGRTQYF TGCAGTGCTAGGGGGTATGGGGGGCGGACCCAGTACTTC
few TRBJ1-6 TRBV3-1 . CASSQGGSSYNSPLHF TGTGCCAGCAGCCAAGGGGGGAGCTCCTATAATTCACCCCTCCACTTT
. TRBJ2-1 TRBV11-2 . CASSLGPDAPVEQFF TGTGCCAGCAGCTTAGGCCCGGACGCCCCGGTTGAGCAGTTCTTC
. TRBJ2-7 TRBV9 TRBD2 CASSLGGGLAVYEQYF TGTGCCAGCAGCCTCGGGGGGGGACTAGCGGTCTACGAGCAGTACTTC
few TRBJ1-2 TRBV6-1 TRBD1 CASSRDRGGTNYGYTF TGTGCCAGCAGTCGGGACAGGGGAGGGACTAACTATGGCTACACCTTC
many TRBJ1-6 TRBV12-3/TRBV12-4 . CASRPTGKGNSPLHF TGTGCCAGCAGACCTACAGGAAAGGGAAATTCACCCCTCCACTTT
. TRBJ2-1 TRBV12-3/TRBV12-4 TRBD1 CASTGTGGPYNEQFF TGTGCCAGCACCGGGACAGGGGGACCCTACAATGAGCAGTTCTTC
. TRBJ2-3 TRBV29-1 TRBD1 CSAGRDRGSTDTQYF TGCAGCGCAGGAAGGGACAGGGGAAGCACAGATACGCAGTATTTT
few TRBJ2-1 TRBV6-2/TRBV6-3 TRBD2 CASSRGLASGEQFF TGTGCCAGCAGCCGGGGACTAGCCTCCGGTGAGCAGTTCTTC
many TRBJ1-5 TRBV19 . CASLPRGGAGIQPQHF TGTGCCAGCCTTCCCCGGGGGGGCGCAGGAATTCAGCCCCAGCATTTT
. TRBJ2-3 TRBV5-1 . CASSLRGHSTDTQYF TGCGCCAGCAGCTTAAGGGGACACAGCACAGATACGCAGTATTTT
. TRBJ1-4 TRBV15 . CATKGPINEKLFF TGTGCCACCAAGGGACCGATTAATGAAAAACTGTTTTTT
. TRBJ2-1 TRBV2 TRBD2 CASRVSGGLYNEQFF TGTGCCAGCAGAGTTAGCGGGGGACTTTACAATGAGCAGTTCTTC
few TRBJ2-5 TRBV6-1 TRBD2 CASSAGTSFPETQYF TGTGCCAGCAGCGCCGGGACTAGCTTTCCGGAGACCCAGTACTTC
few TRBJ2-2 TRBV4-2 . CASSQTTGINTGELFF TGTGCCAGCAGCCAGACAACCGGGATTAACACCGGGGAGCTGTTTTTT
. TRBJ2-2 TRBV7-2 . CASSRVRVAGELFF TGTGCCAGCAGCCGGGTTCGGGTGGCCGGGGAGCTGTTTTTT
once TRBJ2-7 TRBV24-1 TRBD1 CATMVEGQGTYEQYF TGTGCCACCATGGTGGAGGGACAGGGAACCTACGAGCAGTACTTC
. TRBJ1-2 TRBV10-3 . CASWETSNYGYTF TGTGCATCATGGGAAACCTCTAACTATGGCTACACCTTC
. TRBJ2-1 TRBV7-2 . CASSGLGRNEQFF TGTGCCAGCAGCGGTCTAGGGCGAAATGAGCAGTTCTTC
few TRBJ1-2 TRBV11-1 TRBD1 CASSFWDRENRGYTF TGTGCCAGCAGCTTCTGGGACAGGGAGAATCGCGGCTACACCTTC
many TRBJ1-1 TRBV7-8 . CASSLVPGLNTEAFF TGTGCCAGCAGCTTAGTCCCCGGGTTGAACACTGAAGCTTTCTTT
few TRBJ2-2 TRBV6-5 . CASSYVSGSTGELFF TGTGCCAGCAGTTACGTCTCAGGGAGCACCGGGGAGCTGTTTTTT
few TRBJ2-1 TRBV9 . CASSVATEGEQFF TGTGCCAGCAGCGTAGCTACAGAGGGGGAGCAGTTCTTC
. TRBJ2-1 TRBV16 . CASSQRDRGGSWFF TGTGCCAGCAGCCAACGCGACCGGGGTGGTTCCTGGTTCTTC
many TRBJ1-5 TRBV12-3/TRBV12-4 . CASSRAGVSNQPQHF TGTGCCAGCAGCCGGGCTGGGGTTAGCAATCAGCCCCAGCATTTT
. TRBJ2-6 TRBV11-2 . CASSPVVRRGANVLTF TGTGCCAGCAGCCCGGTTGTTAGGCGAGGGGCCAACGTCCTGACTTTC
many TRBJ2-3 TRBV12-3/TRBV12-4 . CASSLNRDTQYF TGTGCCAGCAGTTTAAATCGGGATACGCAGTATTTT
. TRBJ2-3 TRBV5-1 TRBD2 CASSPGLAGITDTQYF TGCGCCAGCAGCCCCGGACTAGCGGGGATCACAGATACGCAGTATTTT
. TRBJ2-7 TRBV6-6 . CASSNSWGYEQYF TGTGCCAGCAGTAACTCATGGGGCTACGAGCAGTACTTC
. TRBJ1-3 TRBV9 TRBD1 CASSITGGSGNTIYF TGTGCCAGCAGCATAACAGGGGGCTCCGGAAACACCATATATTTT
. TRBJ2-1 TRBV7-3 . CASSPGMGGSEQFF TGTGCCAGCAGCCCCGGGATGGGAGGAAGTGAGCAGTTCTTC
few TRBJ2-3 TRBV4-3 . CASSQKRRDTQYF TGCGCCAGCAGCCAGAAACGCCGGGATACGCAGTATTTT
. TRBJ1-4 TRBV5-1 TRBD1 CASSPGQDRFRGNEKLFF TGCGCCAGCAGCCCCGGACAGGATCGATTCCGGGGTAATGAAAAACTGTTTTTT
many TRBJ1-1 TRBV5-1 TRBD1 CASSRSGGTEAFF TGCGCCAGCAGCCGATCAGGGGGCACTGAAGCTTTCTTT
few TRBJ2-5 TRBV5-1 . CASSSSPQGSSGETQYF TGCGCCAGCAGCTCGAGTCCTCAGGGGAGTAGTGGAGAGACCCAGTACTTC
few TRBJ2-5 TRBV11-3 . CASSARGQSLETQYF TGTGCCAGCAGCGCCCGAGGACAGTCATTAGAGACCCAGTACTTC
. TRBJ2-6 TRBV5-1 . CASSLTSGSGANVLTF TGCGCCAGCAGCTTGACCTCCGGATCGGGGGCCAACGTCCTGACTTTC
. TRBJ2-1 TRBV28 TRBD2 CASSLWTSGIKNEQFF TGTGCCAGCAGTTTATGGACTAGCGGGATAAAGAATGAGCAGTTCTTC